These 18 T cell receptor beta chains were sequenced from one sample in a study of PD-1 blockade in classical Hodgkin lymphoma (dated by TCRdb to the early 2020s). The time point label on this specimen signifies: cycle 1 day 1 (C1D1), immediately before nivolumab initiation. All trial patients had relapsed after autologous stem cell transplantation, with cohorts A, B and C differing in prior brentuximab vedotin exposure. Libraries were made using the immunoSEQ multiplex PCR assay. Drawn from immuneACCESS, this table holds only the in-frame rearrangements with V and J called that TCRdb kept. Clones are partly lost; checked studies trace under half to an unresolved V gene and leave the rest unexplained. A total of tens of thousands of clones appear in this sample, roughly 88% of them only once. The ten largest clones represent 12% of the sample. The sequencing here drew on peripheral blood mononuclear cells (PBMCs), taken at baseline. The source is a human donor with classical Hodgkin lymphoma.

The count of this clone is one. V and J are TRBV30 and TRBJ1-4; 7 bases map to TRBD1. There are 16 residues in the CDR3. The J segment lost 0 bases and the V segment lost 7 bases, leaving 11 bases of the junction unmatched. Germline V gives CDR1 GTSNPN, CDR2 SVGIG (reference sequence). The CDR3 is CASSAVGTATNEKLFF. The DNA of the CDR3 is TGTGCCTCCTCAGCCGTGGGGACAGCAACTAATGAAAAACTGTTTTTT.

This clone was picked up one time. The chain recombines TRBV10-3 with TRBJ1-5, with TRBD1 matching over 7 bases. This CDR3 spans 13 amino acids. CDR1 and CDR2 from the germline V gene are ENHRY and SYGVKD. Trimming cost V 10 bases and J 3 bases; bases outside gene matches: 6. DNA of the CDR3: TGTGCCACCGTCGACAGGGACAATCAGCCCCAGCATTTT. This sequence encodes CATVDRDNQPQHF.

In regard to this clone: This specimen includes other DNA sequences encoding the same CDR3. The chain couples TRBV30 to TRBJ1-5; 10 bases fit TRBD1. CDR1 and CDR2 from the germline V gene are GTSNPN and SVGIG (reference sequence). V gave up 1 base and J gave up 4 bases; unmatched junction bases: 1. The CDR3 contains 14 residues. CDR3 protein: CAWSADRGNQPQHF. CDR3 coding DNA: TGTGCCTGGAGTGCGGACAGGGGGAATCAGCCCCAGCATTTT.

CDR3 nucleotide sequence: TGTGCCACTTGCTTAGGTCCTGGCCCCTACGAGCAGTACTTC. Its translation: CATCLGPGPYEQYF. The V and J genes are TRBV6-5 and TRBJ2-7; D is undetermined. This CDR3 spans 14 amino acids. The V end was cut by 10 bases, the J end by 2 bases, with 18 bases between. Looked up from germline, CDR1 is MNHEY and CDR2 is SVGAGI.

The rearrangement uses TRBV11-3 and TRBJ1-1; TRBD1 is a possible D gene (5 bases). CDR1 and CDR2 (germline): SGHNT, YENEEA. The CDR3 covers 12 residues. With 8 bases removed from V and 5 bases from J, the gap between germline ends came to 12 bases. The CDR3 nucleotides read TGTGCCAGCGGATACTCAGGGACTGAAGCTTTCTTT. Its translation: CASGYSGTEAFF.

This clone was seen just once. V usage is TRBV7-2 and J usage is TRBJ1-6, with D maybe TRBD1 (5 bases). This CDR3 contains 15 residues. Trimming took off 5 bases at V and 3 bases at J, with 11 bases between the two ends. The V gene's germline CDR1 is SGHTA and CDR2 FQGNSA. The CDR3 protein is CASSTGTGYNSPLHF. The CDR3 nucleotides read TGTGCCAGCAGCACGGGGACGGGCTATAATTCACCCCTCCACTTT.

This chain uses TRBV27 with TRBJ2-1, with 9 bases aligning to TRBD2. Germline V gene lookup returns CDR1 MNHEY and CDR2 SMNVEV (reference sequence). The J segment lost 5 bases and the V segment lost 3 bases, leaving 14 bases of the junction unmatched. The CDR3 has 18 amino acids. The chain's CDR3 is CASSFSIRLAGNHNEQFF. CDR3 sequence (DNA): TGTGCCAGCAGTTTCTCGATCCGCCTAGCGGGGAACCACAATGAGCAGTTCTTC.

The chain has TRBV5-1 and TRBJ1-2; D perhaps matches TRBD1 (5 bases). V was clipped by 3 bases and J by 6 bases, with 12 bases between them. The CDR3 has 13 residues. Germline CDR1 reads SGHRS; CDR2 reads YFSETQ. For the CDR3, the DNA is TGCGCCAGCAGCTGGGCCGGGACGGATGGCTACACCTTC. This translates into CASSWAGTDGYTF.

This chain joins TRBV27 and TRBJ2-7; 7 bases are a match to TRBD1. The CDR3 runs to 16 residues. Germline-derived CDR1 and CDR2 are MNHEY and SMNVEV (reference sequence). V dropped 5 bases and J dropped 1; count of bases not matched to a gene: 11. The CDR3: CASSPSRGYRSYEQYF. The CDR3 region has the DNA TGTGCCAGCAGTCCATCCAGGGGGTATAGATCCTACGAGCAGTACTTC.

The rearrangement joins TRBV7-2 to TRBJ1-1; 7 nucleotides match TRBD1. Per germline, CDR1 SGHTA and CDR2 FQGNSA. The CDR3 contains 14 residues. The J segment lost 7 bases and the V segment lost 2 bases, leaving 7 bases of the junction unmatched. CDR3 region: CASSLLGQEVEAFF. CDR3 DNA sequence: TGTGCCAGCAGCTTACTAGGACAGGAGGTTGAAGCTTTCTTT.

This rearrangement joins TRBV7-6 to TRBJ2-7; unclear D gene. Germline CDR1 reads SGHVS; CDR2 reads FNYEAQ. CDR3 length: 12 amino acids. Trimming cost V 3 bases and J 6 bases, with 9 bases left between them. CDR3 sequence reads: CASSFGLGEQYF. CDR3 bases: TGTGCCAGCAGCTTCGGTCTTGGCGAGCAGTACTTC.

V and J are TRBV7-9 and TRBJ1-6; D not certain. Per the germline V gene, CDR1 is SEHNR and CDR2 is FQNEAQ (reference sequence). The CDR3 extends over 14 amino acids. Trimming cost V 2 bases and J 6 bases, with 8 bases left between them. The CDR3 spells CASSLSGVNSPLHF. Written as DNA, the CDR3 is TGTGCCAGCAGCTTATCCGGGGTTAATTCACCCCTCCACTTT.

The chain employs TRBV29-1 and TRBJ2-7, with a weak D call TRBD2 (5 bases). The CDR3 extends over 12 amino acids. Per the germline V gene, CDR1 is SQVTM and CDR2 is ANQGSEA. V lost 7 bases to trimming and J lost 7 bases, with 17 bases between them. CDR3 bases: TGCAGCGGGACTTCCCCGGGTCAAGAGCAGTACTTC. Translating gives CSGTSPGQEQYF.

The V gene is TRBV7-2, the J gene TRBJ1-1, with D possibly matching TRBD1 (5 bases). Germline V gene data show CDR1 as SGHTA and CDR2 as FQGNSA. Trimming cost V 7 bases and J 0 bases, with 24 bases left between them. The length of the CDR3 is 18 residues. The CDR3: CASMPQAGSLLMNTEAFF. Here the CDR3 DNA reads TGTGCCAGCATGCCCCAGGCAGGGTCCCTGTTAATGAACACTGAAGCTTTCTTT. The variable domain in full, completed from reference TRBV7-2 and TRBJ1-1, reads GAGVSQSPSNKVTEKGKDVELRCDPISGHTALYWYRQSLGQGLEFLIYFQGNSAPDKSGLPSDRFSAERTGGSVSTLTIQRTQQEDSAVYLCASMPQAGSLLMNTEAFFGQGTRLTVV.

The chain has TRBV2 and TRBJ1-2, with a weak D call TRBD1 (6 bases). Trimming left V 9 bases short and J 8 bases short, with 13 bases between. CDR3 length: 11 residues. Germline-derived CDR1 and CDR2 are SNHLY and FYNNEI. In DNA, the CDR3 is TGTGCCAGGGACAGAAGTAGCGGCTACACCTTC. Translation: CARDRSSGYTF.

The chain carries TRBV10-3 and TRBJ1-2; 8 bases fit TRBD1. Germline loops: CDR1 ENHRY, CDR2 SYGVKD. The CDR3 has 15 residues. Trimming took 3 bases from V and 0 from J; bases not matched to a gene: 3. Written as DNA, the CDR3 is TGTGCCATCAGTGAAGGGGACAGGACTAACTATGGCTACACCTTC. It translates to CAISEGDRTNYGYTF.

V gene TRBV15 combines with J gene TRBJ2-7, with D perhaps given as TRBD1 or TRBD2 (5 bases each). Trimming removed 1 base at V and 4 bases at J, with 17 bases between. Germline assignment: CDR1 LNHNV and CDR2 YYDKDF (reference sequence). CDR3 length: 16 amino acids. The DNA of the CDR3 is TGTGCCACCAGCAGAGTATTGGGGGACCTCGATTACGAGCAGTACTTC. This encodes CATSRVLGDLDYEQYF.

This chain connects TRBV7-8 to TRBJ2-5; D gene uncertain. The germline gives CDR1 SGHVS, CDR2 FQNEAQ. The CDR3 has 15 residues. With 0 bases removed from V and 0 bases from J, the gap between germline ends came to 8 bases. The CDR3 sequence: CASSLAHPDQETQYF. The CDR3 coding sequence is TGTGCCAGCAGCTTAGCACACCCGGACCAAGAGACCCAGTACTTC.